These 17 T cell receptor beta chains share one sample of origin, sequenced in a study of cytomegalovirus exposure and HLA in healthy donors. This PCR relied on a set of 60 Vbeta primers and 13 Jbeta primers. Data came from immunoSEQ multiplex PCR; TCRdb stores just in-frame clones and leaves some out. The sample contains fewer than 80,000 clones, over 60% of which appear only once. Specimen: PBMCs. Receptors originate from a woman in her thirties in good health and CMV-seronegative.

The J gene is TRBJ2-2, the V gene TRBV5-8; 11 bases are a match to TRBD1. Germline values: CDR1 SGHTS, CDR2 YDEGEE. The V gene end was trimmed by 4 bases and the J gene end by 5 bases; junction bases not matched to a gene: 4. This CDR3 comprises 15 residues. CDR3 residues: CASSPRDRGTGELFF. The CDR3, as DNA: TGTGCCAGCAGCCCACGGGACAGGGGGACCGGGGAGCTGTTTTTT.

V gene TRBV29-1 combines with J gene TRBJ2-6, with unresolved D. Germline CDR1 is SQVTM and CDR2 is ANQGSEA. The CDR3 consists of 15 residues. V lost 4 bases and J 0 bases, leaving 10 bases between the germline ends. CDR3 nucleotides: TGCAGCGTTGTTACAGATCACTCTGGGGCCAACGTCCTGACTTTC. Protein product: CSVVTDHSGANVLTF.

V and J are TRBV7-8 and TRBJ1-6; a weak D match, TRBD1 (6 bases). Trimming left V 1 base short and J 7 bases short, with 8 bases between. The CDR3 covers 14 residues. Germline CDR1 and CDR2: SGHVS and FQNEAQ. In DNA form, the CDR3 reads TGTGCCAGCAGCTTAGTACAGGGAAATTCACCCCTCCACTTT. Protein sequence: CASSLVQGNSPLHF.

The chain joins TRBV6-5 to TRBJ2-7, with D maybe TRBD2 (6 bases). The CDR3 has 15 residues. Germline CDR1 is MNHEY and CDR2 is SVGAGI. V was cut by 0 bases and J by 5 bases, with 14 bases left in between. The CDR3: CASSYSTGSIDEQYF. In DNA, the CDR3 is TGTGCCAGCAGTTACTCGACCGGGAGTATCGACGAGCAGTACTTC.

The gene calls are TRBV7-2 and TRBJ2-3, with 7 bases lining up with TRBD2. Germline V CDR1 and CDR2: SGHTA, FQGNSA. CDR3 length equals 15 residues. Unmatched junction bases numbered 6, after V lost 2 bases and J lost 4 bases. CDR3 coding DNA: TGTGCCAGCAGCTTATCGGGCGGGAGCTCAGATACGCAGTATTTT. Translation gives CASSLSGGSSDTQYF. The whole variable domain, filled in from reference TRBV7-2 and TRBJ2-3, reads GAGVSQSPSNKVTEKGKDVELRCDPISGHTALYWYRQSLGQGLEFLIYFQGNSAPDKSGLPSDRFSAERTGGSVSTLTIQRTQQEDSAVYLCASSLSGGSSDTQYFGPGTRLTVL.

The gene calls are TRBV18 and TRBJ2-2; the D gene is possibly TRBD1 (5 bases). V was cut by 1 base and J by 0 bases, with 12 bases left in between. Germline V gene lookup returns CDR1 KGHSH and CDR2 LQKENI. This CDR3 has 17 amino acids. The DNA for the CDR3 is TGTGCCAGCTCACCACAGGGTGCAGGGTCGAACACCGGGGAGCTGTTTTTT. Encoded protein: CASSPQGAGSNTGELFF.

CDR3: CASSSPSGATDTQYF. In nucleotides, the CDR3 is TGCGCCAGCAGCTCGCCTAGCGGTGCCACAGATACGCAGTATTTT. The rearrangement joins TRBV5-1 to TRBJ2-3; TRBD2 aligns across 7 bases. The J segment lost 2 bases and the V segment lost 3 bases, leaving 6 bases of the junction unmatched. This CDR3 spans 15 amino acids. Germline values: CDR1 SGHRS, CDR2 YFSETQ. Drawing the rest from reference TRBV5-1 and TRBJ2-3, the complete variable domain is KAGVTQTPRYLIKTRGQQVTLSCSPISGHRSVSWYQQTPGQGLQFLFEYFSETQRNKGNFPGRFSGRQFSNSRSEMNVSTLELGDSALYLCASSSPSGATDTQYFGPGTRLTVL.

In DNA form, the CDR3 reads TGTGCCTGGAGCCTAGAGGCAATTTCACCCCTCCACTTT. It translates to CAWSLEAISPLHF. J is TRBJ1-6 and V is TRBV30; D not resolved. Trimming left V 3 bases short and J 9 bases short, with 12 bases between. This CDR3 spans 13 amino acids. Germline CDR1 and CDR2: GTSNPN and SVGIG (reference sequence).

The chain couples TRBV14 to TRBJ2-7, with D perhaps matching TRBD1 (6 bases). V lost 5 bases to trimming and J lost 5 bases, with 10 bases between them. CDR1 is SGHDN, CDR2 FVKESK, per germline. This CDR3 comprises 12 residues. CDR3: CASSFYRDEQYF. In DNA, the CDR3 is TGTGCCAGCAGCTTTTACAGGGACGAGCAGTACTTC. Drawing the rest from reference TRBV14 and TRBJ2-7, the complete variable domain is EAGVTQFPSHSVIEKGQTVTLRCDPISGHDNLYWYRRVMGKEIKFLLHFVKESKQDESGMPNNRFLAERTGGTYSTLKVQPAELEDSGVYFCASSFYRDEQYFGPGTRLTVT.

This clone appeared a few times. The rearrangement uses TRBV29-1 and TRBJ2-7; D gene uncertain. The CDR3 length is 15 residues. Germline V gives CDR1 SQVTM, CDR2 ANQGSEA. V was shortened by 4 bases and J by 2 bases, with 18 bases between the two germline ends. CDR3 residues: CSVVLKRKTAYEQYF. DNA of the CDR3: TGCAGCGTTGTTCTCAAGCGAAAAACGGCCTACGAGCAGTACTTC.

The chain is built from TRBV11-2 and TRBJ2-7; 9 nucleotides align to TRBD2. CDR1 and CDR2 (germline): SGHAT, FQNNGV. The CDR3 covers 14 residues. The J segment lost 2 bases and the V segment lost 8 bases, leaving 7 bases of the junction unmatched. This CDR3 reads CASRGRANPYEQYF. The CDR3 DNA reads as TGTGCCAGCCGCGGGAGGGCAAACCCCTACGAGCAGTACTTC.

The chain joins TRBV18 to TRBJ2-5, with TRBD1 matching 10 bases. Unmatched junction bases numbered 9, after V lost 3 bases and J lost 5 bases. The V gene's germline CDR1 is KGHSH and CDR2 LQKENI. CDR3 size: 16 residues. The CDR3 spells CASSPLGQGSPETQYF. Here the CDR3 DNA reads TGTGCCAGCTCACCCCTGGGACAGGGGTCGCCCGAGACCCAGTACTTC.

The V call is TRBV6-4, the J call TRBJ2-3; 7 bases fit TRBD2. The germline CDR1 and CDR2 sequences are MRHNA and SNTAGT. The CDR3 sequence is 15 residues long. V dropped 6 bases and J dropped 0; count of bases not matched to a gene: 6. CDR3 DNA sequence: TGTGCCAGCAGCCCCAGTAGCGGGAGCACAGATACGCAGTATTTT. This translates into CASSPSSGSTDTQYF.

This clone was seen a single time. The V and J genes are TRBV19 and TRBJ1-1, with a tentative D call TRBD1 (5 bases). CDR3 size: 13 residues. Germline CDR1 reads LNHDA; CDR2 reads SQIVND (reference sequence). V was trimmed by 10 bases and J by 1 base, leaving 13 bases between them. The CDR3 loop reads CATCSGGNTEAFF. DNA for the CDR3: TGTGCCACCTGCTCGGGGGGGAACACTGAAGCTTTCTTT.

V gene TRBV7-2 combines with J gene TRBJ2-2, with TRBD2 identical over 12 bases. This CDR3 is built from 18 residues. Germline CDR1 reads SGHTA; CDR2 reads FQGNSA. Trimming cost V 4 bases and J 3 bases; bases outside gene matches: 9. CDR3 loop: CASSSPLLAGGYTGELFF. CDR3 bases: TGTGCCAGCAGCTCCCCCCTCCTAGCGGGAGGGTACACCGGGGAGCTGTTTTTT.

This chain uses TRBV5-4 with TRBJ1-2; 7 nucleotides line up with TRBD1. CDR1 is SGHNT, CDR2 YYREEE, per germline (reference sequence). The CDR3 is 14 amino acids. V gave up 4 bases and J gave up 3 bases; unmatched junction bases: 6. CDR3 region: CASSPGTVDYGYTF. CDR3 nucleotide sequence: TGTGCCAGCAGCCCCGGGACAGTAGACTATGGCTACACCTTC.

The V gene is TRBV5-4, the J gene TRBJ1-2; D call uncertain. This CDR3 spans 17 amino acids. Germline CDR1 is SGHNT and CDR2 is YYREEE (reference sequence). V was pared by 0 bases and J by 4 bases, with 19 bases between. The CDR3 DNA reads as TGTGCCAGCAGCTTGGCGGGTGCGGCAGCCATGGGCTATGGCTACACCTTC. It codes for CASSLAGAAAMGYGYTF.